Listed below are T cell receptor beta chains from one sample, sequenced in a study of blood T cell repertoires in COVID-19. Profiling relied on immunoSEQ multiplex PCR, and the TCRdb table lists in-frame clones only, not all of them. The sample yields 100,000 to 150,000 clones, around 86% seen once. Sequenced material: peripheral blood. The receptor set was obtained from a man aged 55 to 69 with acute or convalescent COVID-19. CDR3s include the opening cysteine and the closing phenylalanine or tryptophan. A D gene is named only where the DNA matches it firmly. Some rows have no size entry. The others give once, few or many, or a class for an expanded clone.

v_gene	abundance	j_gene	d_gene	len	CDR3nt	CDR3aa
TRBV28	.	TRBJ1-2	.	13	TGTGCCAGCCTAGGAGGAGCTAACTATGGCTACACCTTC	CASLGGANYGYTF
TRBV30	.	TRBJ1-5	.	14	TGTGCCTGGAGTAGATCGGTAGGCAATCAGCCCCAGCATTTT	CAWSRSVGNQPQHF
TRBV30	.	TRBJ1-5	TRBD1	14	TGTGCCTGGAGTAAGGGGACAGGGAGTCAGCCCCAGCATTTT	CAWSKGTGSQPQHF
TRBV14	few	TRBJ1-1	TRBD1	16	TGTGCCAGCAGCTCCGGGACAGGGTCCATGAACACTGAAGCTTTCTTT	CASSSGTGSMNTEAFF
TRBV9	.	TRBJ2-3	.	13	TGTGCCAGCAGCCCGGTATCGGAGGATACGCAGTATTTT	CASSPVSEDTQYF
TRBV7-2	few	TRBJ2-1	TRBD1	12	TGTGCCAGCAGCCTTTCCGGGACAGCCATGTTCTTC	CASSLSGTAMFF
TRBV11-2	.	TRBJ2-7	TRBD2	14	TGTGCCAGCAGCGTTACTAGCGGTGTCTACGAGCAGTACTTC	CASSVTSGVYEQYF
TRBV28	.	TRBJ2-5	TRBD2	16	TGTGCCAGCAGAACCGGGACTAGCAGAGACCAAGAGACCCAGTACTTC	CASRTGTSRDQETQYF
TRBV2	few	TRBJ1-2	TRBD1	14	TGTGCCAGCAAAGGACAGGGTCATCACTATGGCTACACCTTC	CASKGQGHHYGYTF
TRBV4-1	.	TRBJ1-4	TRBD1	14	TGCGCCAGCATGGACAGGGGAAAAGGTGAAAAACTGTTTTTT	CASMDRGKGEKLFF
TRBV27	.	TRBJ1-3	TRBD1	15	TGTGCCAGCAGATCCGGACAGGGAGCTGGAAACACCATATATTTT	CASRSGQGAGNTIYF
TRBV10-1	.	TRBJ2-5	TRBD2	13	TGCGCCAGCAGCGGGACTAGACAAGAGACCCAGTACTTC	CASSGTRQETQYF
TRBV24-1	.	TRBJ1-3	.	14	TGTGCCACCAGTGAAGGGAGCTCTGGAAACACCATATATTTT	CATSEGSSGNTIYF
TRBV7-8	.	TRBJ2-2	.	15	TGTGCCAGCAGCTTAGCCGGGGTATCCACCGGGGAGCTGTTTTTT	CASSLAGVSTGELFF
TRBV7-8	.	TRBJ2-7	TRBD2	17	TGTGCCAGCAGCCCCCTCGGGAGCGGGAGACGTTCCTACGAGCAGTACTTC	CASSPLGSGRRSYEQYF
TRBV29-1	.	TRBJ2-4	TRBD1	13	TGCAGCGGCGGGACAGGGGATGGTGGCATTCAGTACTTC	CSGGTGDGGIQYF
TRBV21-1	once	TRBJ1-4	.	19	TGTGCCAGCAGCAAAGCGCAACCGGGACAGGGTCCTTGGAATGAAAAACTGTTTTTT	CASSKAQPGQGPWNEKLFF
TRBV5-4	.	TRBJ1-1	.	13	TGTGCCAGCAGCGGGGGACAGAACACTGAAGCTTTCTTT	CASSGGQNTEAFF
TRBV29-1	once	TRBJ1-2	TRBD1	14	TGCAGCGTTGAAGAAGTAGGACAGGGCTATGGCTACACCTTC	CSVEEVGQGYGYTF
TRBV2	.	TRBJ2-2	.	16	TGTGCCAGCAGTCCATTCCCCCCCGGGGGCACCGGGGAGCTGTTTTTT	CASSPFPPGGTGELFF
TRBV29-1	.	TRBJ2-2	TRBD2	15	TGCAGCGTTGGACTAGCGGGAGATCGGACCGGGGAGCTGTTTTTT	CSVGLAGDRTGELFF
TRBV7-3	.	TRBJ1-1	TRBD1	15	TGTGCCAGCAGCTTATCTGGACAGGGGAACACTGAAGCTTTCTTT	CASSLSGQGNTEAFF
TRBV18	.	TRBJ1-1	TRBD1	16	TGTGCCAGCTCACCATCCTGGGACAGCAGTCACACTGAAGCTTTCTTT	CASSPSWDSSHTEAFF
TRBV19	.	TRBJ1-2	.	13	TGTGCCAGTAGTATAAGTACCGGCTATGGCTACACCTTC	CASSISTGYGYTF
TRBV3-1/TRBV3-2	.	TRBJ2-7	.	14	TGTGCCAGCAGCCAAGGCTATAGGGGCTACGAGCAGTACTTC	CASSQGYRGYEQYF
TRBV14	.	TRBJ1-1	.	17	TGTGCCAGCAGCCAATCAATTCGGAACAGCATGAACACTGAAGCTTTCTTT	CASSQSIRNSMNTEAFF
TRBV6-4	once	TRBJ2-2	TRBD2	15	TGTGCCAGCAGTCGGCTAGCGGGGGACACCGGGGAGCTGTTTTTT	CASSRLAGDTGELFF
TRBV24-1	.	TRBJ2-2	TRBD2	15	TGTGCCACCAGTGAAGGCGGGAGTAGAACCGGGGAGCTGTTTTTT	CATSEGGSRTGELFF
TRBV29-1	.	TRBJ2-1	.	14	TGCAGCGTTGATATGCGGCAAGGGGGCAATGAGCAGTTCTTC	CSVDMRQGGNEQFF
TRBV28	.	TRBJ1-5	.	12	TGTGCCAGCAGTTTATGGAGTCAGCCCCAGCATTTT	CASSLWSQPQHF
TRBV10-3	few	TRBJ1-5	.	13	TGTGCCATCAGTCCACCCAGCGGTCAGCCCCAGCATTTT	CAISPPSGQPQHF
TRBV7-3	.	TRBJ2-1	TRBD2	15	TGTGCCAGCAGCACGGGACTAGCGGGAGTTACTGAGCAGTTCTTC	CASSTGLAGVTEQFF
TRBV27	.	TRBJ2-3	TRBD2	17	TGTGCCAGCAGTTCGCGGACTAGCGGACTCAGTCGGGATACGCAGTATTTT	CASSSRTSGLSRDTQYF
TRBV5-4	.	TRBJ2-1	TRBD2	16	TGTGCCAGCAGCCCTAGGACTAGCGGGGATTACAATGAGCAGTTCTTC	CASSPRTSGDYNEQFF
TRBV9	.	TRBJ2-5	.	16	TGTGCCAGCAGCGTAGAACAGTTCAATAGTGGGGAGACCCAGTACTTC	CASSVEQFNSGETQYF
TRBV30	.	TRBJ1-2	.	14	TGTGCCTGGAGTCACAGGGATTTTAACTATGGCTACACCTTC	CAWSHRDFNYGYTF
TRBV29-1	.	TRBJ1-1	.	14	TGCAGCGTGGGGGGTTCCAGTTTGAACACTGAAGCTTTCTTT	CSVGGSSLNTEAFF
TRBV27	once	TRBJ1-5	TRBD1	16	TGTGCCAGCAGTCTACAGGGGGCCTATGGCAATCAGCCCCAGCATTTT	CASSLQGAYGNQPQHF
TRBV7-8	.	TRBJ2-3	TRBD2	16	TGTGCCAGCACCCCGTCTAGCGGGGCTCACACAGATACGCAGTATTTT	CASTPSSGAHTDTQYF
TRBV29-1	.	TRBJ1-1	TRBD1	12	TGCAGCGTTGTGGGACAGGGGACTGAAGCTTTCTTT	CSVVGQGTEAFF
TRBV6-5	.	TRBJ2-2	TRBD1	15	TGTGCCAGCCCATCCGGGACAGGGGACACCGGGGAGCTGTTTTTT	CASPSGTGDTGELFF
TRBV5-4	once	TRBJ2-1	TRBD2	16	TGTGCCAGCAGCTTCGGGATTAGCGGGAGAACAATGAGGCAGTTCTTC	CASSFGISGRTMRQFF
TRBV24-1	.	TRBJ2-1	TRBD1	16	TGTGCCACCAGTGGGACAGGGGTTAGCTCCTACAATGAGCAGTTCTTC	CATSGTGVSSYNEQFF
TRBV5-4	few	TRBJ1-3	.	13	TGTGCCAGCTTCATACAGGGTAGAAACACCATATATTTT	CASFIQGRNTIYF
TRBV2	.	TRBJ2-3	.	11	TGTGCCAGCAGTGTACAAGATACGCAGTATTTT	CASSVQDTQYF
TRBV6-5	once	TRBJ2-7	TRBD1	14	TGTGCCAGCAGTTATCGGGGACAGGGGAGCGAGCAGTACTTC	CASSYRGQGSEQYF
TRBV6-5	.	TRBJ2-1	TRBD2	15	TGTGCCAGCAGCAGCGGGAGGCCCTCCTACAATGAGCAGTTCTTC	CASSSGRPSYNEQFF
TRBV28	few	TRBJ2-3	.	14	TGTGCCAGCAGGGCTTGGGACTCCACAGATACGCAGTATTTT	CASRAWDSTDTQYF
TRBV18	.	TRBJ1-4	.	14	TGTGCCAGCTCACCACCAGGGAGTAATGAAAAACTGTTTTTT	CASSPPGSNEKLFF